This TCR beta chain was recorded in a study of T cells in Graves' hyperthyroidism and ophthalmopathy. Trimming cost V 8 bases and J 0 bases; bases outside gene matches: 3. The CDR3 spans 14 residues. In germline, CDR1 is MNHNS, CDR2 SASEGT. This clonotype was observed a handful of times. Amplification of TCR beta CDR3 regions used RNA as the template. HTBI primers were used for first-round RT-PCR of the TCR CDR3. MiXCR, run by TCRdb on the multiplex PCR reads, gives a single entry per CDR3 protein. The sample has hundreds of thousands of distinct CDR3 sequences, roughly a quarter seen once. Patients were excluded for uncontrolled infection, other autoimmune disease, pregnancy or lactation.

The sample comprised blood. The TCR sequence derives from a woman aged 25 to 39 with Graves' ophthalmopathy. V and J are TRBV6-1 and TRBJ1-3, with 8 bases matching TRBD1. In DNA form, the CDR3 reads TGTGCCAGCCGTGGGACAGGCTCTGGAAACACCATATATTTT. Translated: CASRGTGSGNTIYF.